These T cell receptor beta chains were read from a single sample in a study of blood T cells in healthy people across ages. MiXCR was run by TCRdb on the 5' RACE reads, yielding one entry per CDR3 protein. The sample holds about 1.7 million distinct CDR3 sequences, 28% seen once. Specimen: blood. The source of these receptors is a woman in her twenties or thirties in good health. CDR3s include the opening cysteine and the closing phenylalanine or tryptophan. Fields, in order: CDR3 protein, CDR3 DNA, D gene, J gene, clone size, V gene, CDR3 length. D genes are given only for firm matches. The size entry is marked missing in some rows and otherwise reads once, few, many or a size class.

cdr3_aa: CASSLPRGTSGGQSSYNEQFF; cdr3_nt: TGTGCCAGCAGCTTGCCGAGGGGGACTAGCGGGGGGCAGAGCTCCTACAATGAGCAGTTCTTC; d_call: TRBD2; j_call: TRBJ2-1; clone_size: .; v_call: TRBV11-2; cdr3_length: 21
cdr3_aa: CASSLGDSVYQPQHF; cdr3_nt: TGCGCCAGCAGCTTGGGCGACAGCGTCTATCAGCCCCAGCATTTT; d_call: .; j_call: TRBJ1-5; clone_size: .; v_call: TRBV5-1; cdr3_length: 15
cdr3_aa: CASSQDWASEQYF; cdr3_nt: TGCGCCAGCAGCCAAGATTGGGCATCCGAGCAGTACTTC; d_call: .; j_call: TRBJ2-7; clone_size: many; v_call: TRBV4-1; cdr3_length: 13
cdr3_aa: CASRGNMATNEKLFF; cdr3_nt: TGCGCCAGCAGGGGGAATATGGCAACTAATGAAAAACTGTTTTTT; d_call: .; j_call: TRBJ1-4; clone_size: .; v_call: TRBV5-1; cdr3_length: 15
cdr3_aa: CASARRGGQRAVSTDTQYF; cdr3_nt: TGCGCCAGCGCAAGAAGGGGGGGACAGCGAGCTGTTAGCACAGATACGCAGTATTTT; d_call: .; j_call: TRBJ2-3; clone_size: many; v_call: TRBV5-1; cdr3_length: 19
cdr3_aa: CSARPGIGGEKLFF; cdr3_nt: TGCAGTGCTAGACCCGGGATAGGGGGAGAAAAACTGTTTTTT; d_call: .; j_call: TRBJ1-4; clone_size: .; v_call: TRBV20-1; cdr3_length: 14
cdr3_aa: CASSLLAQREAFF; cdr3_nt: TGTGCCAGCTCACTACTCGCACAGCGTGAAGCTTTCTTT; d_call: .; j_call: TRBJ1-1; clone_size: few; v_call: TRBV18; cdr3_length: 13
cdr3_aa: CASSQVWRGGPDNEQFF; cdr3_nt: TGTGCCAGCAGCCAAGTATGGCGGGGGGGCCCCGACAATGAGCAGTTCTTC; d_call: TRBD2; j_call: TRBJ2-1; clone_size: few; v_call: TRBV3-1; cdr3_length: 17
cdr3_aa: CASSVRGDRWDEQYF; cdr3_nt: TGTGCCAGCAGCGTCCGAGGGGACAGGTGGGACGAGCAGTACTTC; d_call: TRBD1; j_call: TRBJ2-7; clone_size: .; v_call: TRBV9; cdr3_length: 15
cdr3_aa: CATSRELAGKEQFF; cdr3_nt: TGTGCCACCAGCAGAGAACTAGCGGGAAAGGAGCAGTTCTTC; d_call: TRBD2; j_call: TRBJ2-1; clone_size: .; v_call: TRBV15; cdr3_length: 14
cdr3_aa: CASSAGGGVYNEQFF; cdr3_nt: TGTGCCAGCAGCGCTGGAGGGGGAGTCTACAATGAGCAGTTCTTC; d_call: .; j_call: TRBJ2-1; clone_size: few; v_call: TRBV9; cdr3_length: 15
cdr3_aa: CASSQDGMAGDETQYF; cdr3_nt: TGCGCCAGCAGCCAAGATGGCATGGCGGGAGATGAGACCCAGTACTTC; d_call: TRBD2; j_call: TRBJ2-5; clone_size: few; v_call: TRBV4-3; cdr3_length: 16
cdr3_aa: CASSVRQGGTDTQYF; cdr3_nt: TGTGCCAGCAGTGTACGACAGGGAGGGACAGATACGCAGTATTTT; d_call: .; j_call: TRBJ2-3; clone_size: .; v_call: TRBV9; cdr3_length: 15
cdr3_aa: CASSSTPPGLASYYEQYF; cdr3_nt: TGCGCCAGCAGCTCAACCCCTCCGGGACTAGCGAGCTACTACGAGCAGTACTTC; d_call: TRBD2; j_call: TRBJ2-7; clone_size: .; v_call: TRBV5-1; cdr3_length: 18
cdr3_aa: CASSTRDPTKSGELFF; cdr3_nt: TGCGCCAGCAGCACACGGGACCCAACTAAGTCCGGGGAGCTGTTTTTT; d_call: .; j_call: TRBJ2-2; clone_size: .; v_call: TRBV5-1; cdr3_length: 16
cdr3_aa: CSVGGTARGYTF; cdr3_nt: TGCAGCGTTGGGGGGACAGCCCGTGGCTACACCTTC; d_call: TRBD1; j_call: TRBJ1-2; clone_size: .; v_call: TRBV29-1; cdr3_length: 12
cdr3_aa: CASSAPGATTGQYF; cdr3_nt: TGTGCCAGCAGTGCCCCCGGGGCCACTACGGGGCAGTACTTC; d_call: .; j_call: TRBJ2-7; clone_size: few; v_call: TRBV12-3/TRBV12-4; cdr3_length: 14